The clone carrying this T cell receptor beta chain was recorded a few times. Assay: immunoSEQ multiplex PCR; the TCRdb copy retains only in-frame clones and omits some. Seen here are roughly 34,000 clones, 75% to 90% observed once, and the top ten hold 10%. This record belongs to a study of blood T cell repertoires in COVID-19. Trimming removed 5 bases from V and 6 bases from J; junction bases left unmatched: 5. The germline V gene encodes CDR1 SGHRS and CDR2 YFSETQ. This CDR3 contains 14 residues. The rearrangement links TRBV5-1 to TRBJ1-4; 9 nucleotides match TRBD1. This TCR came from a man older than 75 with active COVID-19. Specimen: peripheral blood. Here the CDR3 reads CASSYRGRDEKLFF. CDR3 in DNA: TGCGCCAGCAGTTACAGGGGGCGGGATGAAAAACTGTTTTTT. The whole variable domain, filled in from reference TRBV5-1 and TRBJ1-4, reads KAGVTQTPRYLIKTRGQQVTLSCSPISGHRSVSWYQQTPGQGLQFLFEYFSETQRNKGNFPGRFSGRQFSNSRSEMNVSTLELGDSALYLCASSYRGRDEKLFFGSGTQLSVL.